The T cell receptor beta chain under discussion was sequenced for a study of blood T cells in healthy people across ages. Notes on the study in general: Long-lived donors carried more naive CD4+ cells and greater diversity than aged donors.

It was with a sample-barcoded 5' primer and a J-beta primer mix that a second PCR of about 7 to 12 cycles was run. One entry per CDR3 protein results from TCRdb running MiXCR on the 5' RACE reads. The table lists 790,000 or so distinct CDR3 sequences, less than 60% of them singletons. This clonotype was counted at least ten times. Its antigen is not known. The junction differs from germline at one of its ends, possibly a read error. Whenever a sample was processed, at least 7 million PBMCs were isolated. The source is an older man in good health. Sequencing was performed on blood.

Here the CDR3 reads CASSLDGSYEQYF. In DNA form, the CDR3 reads TGTGCCAGCAGCTTGGACGGTTCCTACGAGCAGTACTTC. The chain carries TRBV5-1 and TRBJ2-7; D gene ambiguous. The CDR3 contains 13 residues. In germline, CDR1 is SGHRS, CDR2 YFSETQ.